The 3 T cell receptor beta chains reported below all come from one sample, sequenced in a study of technical replicates of blood from four donors (dated by TCRdb to about 2017). The library was produced with the immunoSEQ multiplex PCR assay. TCRdb provides this immuneACCESS table in a form limited to in-frame rearrangements. Some clones are lacking; in checked studies, under half of them reflect an unresolved V gene, and why the rest are absent is not known. For this sample the table gives tens of thousands of clones, of which roughly 90% were detected only once. Jointly, the top ten make up 0.39% of the sample. The sequencing sample was made of T cells isolated from PBMCs. The receptor source for this set is a human donor in good health.

The V call is TRBV10-3, the J call TRBJ2-7; 7 bases are a match to TRBD1. Germline CDR1 is ENHRY and CDR2 is SYGVKD. The CDR3 is 14 amino acids. Losses at the gene ends were 4 bases for V and 1 base for J; bases not matched to a gene: 4. The DNA of the CDR3 is TGTGCCATCAGTGGGCAGGACAGGTCCTACGAGCAGTACTTC. Its protein product is CAISGQDRSYEQYF.

The rearrangement joins TRBV20-1 to TRBJ2-7; D is possibly TRBD1 (6 bases). The germline V and J ends were trimmed by 6 bases and 5 bases, with 8 bases remaining between them. The germline V gene encodes CDR1 DFQATT and CDR2 SNEGSKA (reference sequence). This CDR3 contains 10 residues. DNA for the CDR3: TGCAGTGCCAGGGGCGACGAGCAGTACTTC. Translating it yields CSARGDEQYF.

The V and J genes are TRBV7-9 and TRBJ2-1, with 7 bases aligning to TRBD2. V gave up 1 base and J gave up 6 bases; unmatched junction bases: 9. Germline assignment: CDR1 SEHNR and CDR2 FQNEAQ (reference sequence). The CDR3 loop spans 16 amino acids. CDR3 DNA: TGTGCCAGCAGCTTAGATATCGGGGGGAATGTCAATGAGCAGTTCTTC. Its translation: CASSLDIGGNVNEQFF.